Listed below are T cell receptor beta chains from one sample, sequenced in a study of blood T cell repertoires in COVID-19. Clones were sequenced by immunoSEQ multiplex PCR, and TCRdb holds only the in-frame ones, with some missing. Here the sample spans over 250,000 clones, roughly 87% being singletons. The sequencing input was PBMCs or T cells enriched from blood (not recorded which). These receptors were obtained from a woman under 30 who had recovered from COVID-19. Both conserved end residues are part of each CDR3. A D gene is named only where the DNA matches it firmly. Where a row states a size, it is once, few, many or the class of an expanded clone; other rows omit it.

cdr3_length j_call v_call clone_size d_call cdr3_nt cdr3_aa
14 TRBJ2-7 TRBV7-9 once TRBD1 TGTGCCAGCAGCTTAGAAACAGGGGTCCACGAGCAGTACTTC CASSLETGVHEQYF
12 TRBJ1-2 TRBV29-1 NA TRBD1 TGCAGCGTTGGGGACAGGGCCTATGGCTACACCTTC CSVGDRAYGYTF
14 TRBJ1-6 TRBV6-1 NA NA TGTGCCAGCAGTGCCTATGGTTATAATTCACCCCTCCACTTT CASSAYGYNSPLHF
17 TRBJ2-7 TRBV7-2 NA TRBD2 TGTGCCAGCAGCTTAGATGGCACTAGCGGGGGGCGTTACGAGCAGTACTTC CASSLDGTSGGRYEQYF
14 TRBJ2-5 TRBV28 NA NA TGTGCCAGCAGCCCTCAGGCGGGGCAAGAGACCCAGTACTTC CASSPQAGQETQYF
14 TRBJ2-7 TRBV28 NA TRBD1 TGTGCCAGCACTAACCTCGGACAGGCCTACGAGCAGTACTTC CASTNLGQAYEQYF
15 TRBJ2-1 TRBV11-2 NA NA TGTGCCAGCAGCTTAGTTTTGACCGGGGATGATGAGCAGTTCTTC CASSLVLTGDDEQFF
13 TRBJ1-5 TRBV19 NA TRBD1 TGTGCCAGTAGCACACAGGGGGATCAGCCCCAGCATTTT CASSTQGDQPQHF
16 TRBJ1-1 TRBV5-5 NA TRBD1 TGTGCCAGCAGCTTGGACCCCTACAGGGGGCTAGGTGAAGCTTTCTTT CASSLDPYRGLGEAFF
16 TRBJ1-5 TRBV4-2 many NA TGTGCCAGCAGCCAAGTTGGGGACTTAAGCAATCAGCCCCAGCATTTT CASSQVGDLSNQPQHF
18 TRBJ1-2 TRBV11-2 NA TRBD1 TGTGCCAGCAGCTCCATAGGGGGCCAAGGCGACAGAAATGTTGGCTACACCTTC CASSSIGGQGDRNVGYTF
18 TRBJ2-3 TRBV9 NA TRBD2 TGTGCCAGCAGCGTAGGAGGCTGGACTAGCGGGGATAGAGATACGCAGTATTTT CASSVGGWTSGDRDTQYF
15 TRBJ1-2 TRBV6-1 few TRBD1 TGTGCCAGCAGTGAAGCGGGAGGACAGGACTATGGCTACACCTTC CASSEAGGQDYGYTF
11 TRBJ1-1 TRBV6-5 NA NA TGTGCCAGCAGGCAGGGGTATGAAGCTTTCTTT CASRQGYEAFF
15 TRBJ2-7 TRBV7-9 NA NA TGTGCCAGCAGCTTTACCGGGAGCGCAAGCGACGAGCAGTACTTC CASSFTGSASDEQYF
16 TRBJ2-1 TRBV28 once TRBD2 TGTGCCAGCAGTTCCCCCGGGGGGGCCCCCTACAATGAGCAGTTCTTC CASSSPGGAPYNEQFF
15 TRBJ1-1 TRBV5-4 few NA TGTGCCAGCAGCTTCTCACCCGGACAGTACACTGAAGCTTTCTTT CASSFSPGQYTEAFF
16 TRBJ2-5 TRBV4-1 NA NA TGCGCCAGCAGCCAAACACAACGGCTGGAGGGGGAGACCCAGTACTTC CASSQTQRLEGETQYF
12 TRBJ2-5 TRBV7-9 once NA TGTGCCAGCAGCTTAGGGGCGGAGACCCAGTACTTC CASSLGAETQYF
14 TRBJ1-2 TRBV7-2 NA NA TGTGCCAGCACCCCTCCCGGGGTAGCCTATGGCTACACCTTC CASTPPGVAYGYTF
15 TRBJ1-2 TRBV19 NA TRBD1 TGTGCCAGTAGGAGGGAACTCGGGACAGGGGATGGCTACACCTTC CASRRELGTGDGYTF
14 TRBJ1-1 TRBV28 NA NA TGTGCCACCCTCCCCCCAGGGGTTGGGACTGAAGCTTTCTTT CATLPPGVGTEAFF
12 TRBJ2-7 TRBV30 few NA TGTGCCTGGGACCGGGGTTACTACGAGCAGTACTTC CAWDRGYYEQYF
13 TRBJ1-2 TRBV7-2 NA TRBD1 TGTGCCAGCAGCGAGGACAGGAGGAAGGGCTACACCTTC CASSEDRRKGYTF
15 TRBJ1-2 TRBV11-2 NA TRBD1 TGTGCCAGCAGCCCCGGGACAGGAGTTAACTATGGCTACACCTTC CASSPGTGVNYGYTF
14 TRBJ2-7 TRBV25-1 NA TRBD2 TGTGCCAGCTTATCTAGCGGGAGATTCAACGAGCAGTACTTC CASLSSGRFNEQYF
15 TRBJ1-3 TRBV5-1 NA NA TGCGCCAGCAGCTTGGATGATGCGAGGCCGAACACCATATATTTT CASSLDDARPNTIYF
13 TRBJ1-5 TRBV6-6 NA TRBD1 TGTGCCAGCAGTACAGGGGTCAATCAGCCCCAGCATTTT CASSTGVNQPQHF
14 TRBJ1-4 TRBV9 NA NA TGTGCCAGCAGCGTATGGGGGGGAAATGAAAAACTGTTTTTT CASSVWGGNEKLFF
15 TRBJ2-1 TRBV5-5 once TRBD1 TGTGCCAGCAGCTTGGAAAGACAGGGGTGGTATGAGCAGTTCTTC CASSLERQGWYEQFF
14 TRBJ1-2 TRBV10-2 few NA TGCGCCAGCAGTGAGTTTAACCAGGGATACGGCTACACCTTC CASSEFNQGYGYTF
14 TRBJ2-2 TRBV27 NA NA TGTGCCAGCAGGCCGGCTGCGGGTGCCGGGGAGCTGTTTTTT CASRPAAGAGELFF
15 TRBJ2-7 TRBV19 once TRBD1 TGTGCCAGTAGTCCACGACAGGGAGCCTCCTACGAGCAGTACTTC CASSPRQGASYEQYF
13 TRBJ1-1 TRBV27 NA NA TGTGCCAGCAGGATAGCGCTGAACACTGAAGCTTTCTTT CASRIALNTEAFF
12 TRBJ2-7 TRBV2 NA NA TGTGCCACTGGACACCGCTTGGACGAGCAGTACTTC CATGHRLDEQYF
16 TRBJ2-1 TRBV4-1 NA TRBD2 TGCGCCAGCAGCCAAGTAAATCTAGCGGAATACAATGAGCAGTTCTTC CASSQVNLAEYNEQFF
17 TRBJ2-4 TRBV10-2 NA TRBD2 TGCGCCAGCAGTGAGCTTGAGGGGCGGGGGAACAAAAACATTCAGTACTTC CASSELEGRGNKNIQYF
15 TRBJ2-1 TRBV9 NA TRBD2 TGTGCCAGCAGCGTACTAGCGGGTGCCTACAATGAGCAGTTCTTC CASSVLAGAYNEQFF
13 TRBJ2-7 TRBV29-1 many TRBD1 TGCAGCGTTACAGGGGGCTCGTCCTACGAGCAGTACTTC CSVTGGSSYEQYF
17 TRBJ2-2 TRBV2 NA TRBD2 TGTGCCAGCAGTGTTGGACTAGCGGGAGGGAGCACCGGGGAGCTGTTTTTT CASSVGLAGGSTGELFF
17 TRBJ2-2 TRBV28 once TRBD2 TGTGCCAGCAGTTTGGGTACTAGCGGGTTCAACACCGGGGAGCTGTTTTTT CASSLGTSGFNTGELFF
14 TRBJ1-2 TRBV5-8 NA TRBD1 TGTGCCAGCAGCCGAGGGGGCACAAGCTATGGCTACACCTTC CASSRGGTSYGYTF
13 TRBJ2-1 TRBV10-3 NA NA TGTGCCATCAATTCCGGGACTTTCAATGAGCAGTTCTTC CAINSGTFNEQFF
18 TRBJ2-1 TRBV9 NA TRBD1 TGTGCCAGCAGCGCCGGACAGGGGGCGGGAGGGATTGGAGATGAGCAGTTCTTC CASSAGQGAGGIGDEQFF
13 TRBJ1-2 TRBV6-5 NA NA TGTGCCAGCAGACCCGACGGGTACTATGGCTACACCTTC CASRPDGYYGYTF
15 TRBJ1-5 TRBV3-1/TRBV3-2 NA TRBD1 TGTGCCAGCAGCCAAGCAGGGGGCCCGCATCAGCCCCAGCATTTT CASSQAGGPHQPQHF
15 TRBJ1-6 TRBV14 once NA TGTGCCAGCAGCCAAGGAATAGAAATTAATTCACCCCTCCACTTT CASSQGIEINSPLHF
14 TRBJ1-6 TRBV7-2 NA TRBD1 TGTGCCAGCAGCTTAAACAGGGGAAATTCACCCCTCCACTTT CASSLNRGNSPLHF
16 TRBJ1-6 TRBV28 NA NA TGTGCCAGCAGGGGGACACTGGGTTCCGTTTTTTCACCCCTCCACTTT CASRGTLGSVFSPLHF
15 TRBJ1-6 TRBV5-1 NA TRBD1 TGCGCCAGCAGCCCCGATCTGGGACAGGGTAAACCCCTCCACTTT CASSPDLGQGKPLHF
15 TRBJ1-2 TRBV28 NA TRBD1 TGTGCCAGCAGTCGAGAGGACAGGAAAACTCGGGGCTACACCTTC CASSREDRKTRGYTF
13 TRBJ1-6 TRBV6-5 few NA TGTGCCAGCCGGAGGAATCGGAATTCACCCCTCCACTTT CASRRNRNSPLHF